The clone carrying this TCR beta chain was found many times. Its antigen is not known. These data originate in a study of Graves' ophthalmopathy and Graves' hyperthyroidism. Trimming cost V 4 bases and J 0 bases, with 18 bases left between them. CDR3 length equals 18 residues. Germline V gene sequence: CDR1 KGHDR, CDR2 SFDVKD. Amplifying from RNA transcripts, the study obtained TCR beta CDR3 regions. The authors performed first-round RT-PCR with HTBI primers and then a second-round multiplex PCR. A single record per CDR3 protein comes from TCRdb applying MiXCR to the multiplex PCR reads. The sample comprises hundreds of thousands of distinct CDR3 sequences, over 40% of which are singletons, and around 3% rests with the top ten. Whole-study results and caveats: Its predictions of ophthalmopathy progression gave the model 70.59% sensitivity and 72% to 85% specificity. Clonotypes were expanded in thyroid at above 0.001 frequency, and most also appeared in blood.

All donors with ophthalmopathy were recorded as having moderate-to-severe activity, CAS ≥3, NOSPECS ≥4 and a duration under 3 months. Other autoimmune diseases, uncontrolled infections, pregnancy or lactation excluded patients from enrollment. V is TRBV24-1 and J is TRBJ1-5; the D is unclear. Sequencing used peripheral blood. This TCR was recovered from an adult man with Graves' ophthalmopathy. CDR3 DNA: TGTGCCACCAGTGACCTCGACAATTTTCAATATAGCAATCAGCCCCAGCATTTT. Protein: CATSDLDNFQYSNQPQHF.